Each of the 25 T cell receptor beta chains below was sequenced from the same sample in a study of blood T cell repertoires in COVID-19 (dated by TCRdb to 2020 to 2022). Library prep was done by the immunoSEQ multiplex PCR assay. TCRdb holds this immuneACCESS table with in-frame rearrangements only. Some clones are missing; in checked studies, unresolved V genes explain under half, and the rest has no known cause. The sample records some 140,000 clones, about 80% of which are singletons. Jointly, the top ten make up 3% to 4.5% of the sample. Input material: peripheral blood. The source of these receptors is a man in his 60s with acute or convalescent COVID-19.

In its sample, this clone was seen once. The chain employs TRBV19 and TRBJ2-5; D is undetermined. In germline, CDR1 is LNHDA, CDR2 SQIVND (reference sequence). V was shortened by 1 base and J by 2 bases, with 5 bases between the two germline ends. The CDR3 is made up of 13 amino acids. The CDR3 sequence is CASSIAVQETQYF. The CDR3 DNA follows: TGTGCCAGTAGTATAGCAGTTCAAGAGACCCAGTACTTC.

The chain couples TRBV5-6 to TRBJ2-1; D not resolved. The CDR3 loop spans 13 amino acids. Germline V CDR1 and CDR2: SGHDT, YYEEEE. V was pared by 4 bases and J by 0 bases, with 5 bases between. In DNA form, the CDR3 reads TGTGCCAGCAGCCGAGGCTCCTACAATGAGCAGTTCTTC. Translating it yields CASSRGSYNEQFF.

This sequence joins TRBV30 and TRBJ1-4, with a weak D call TRBD1 (6 bases). V was clipped by 0 bases and J by 10 bases, with 15 bases between them. There are 14 residues in the CDR3. The germline CDR1 and CDR2 sequences are GTSNPN and SVGIG (reference sequence). CDR3: CAWSVRQGTGKLFF. In DNA form, the CDR3 reads TGTGCCTGGAGTGTACGTCAGGGGACGGGAAAACTGTTTTTT.

This clone appeared a few times. The rearrangement links TRBV9 to TRBJ2-1; 7 bases agree with TRBD1. CDR3 size: 11 residues. The junction had 0 bases not matched to a gene; V was cut back by 4 bases and J by 8 bases. Germline CDR1 SGDLS, CDR2 YYNGEE. The CDR3 region is CASSQGDEQFF. For the CDR3, the DNA is TGTGCCAGCAGCCAGGGGGATGAGCAGTTCTTC.

The chain joins TRBV28 to TRBJ1-3; TRBD1 aligns across 9 bases. The germline gives CDR1 MDHEN, CDR2 SYDVKM. Germline trimming cut 6 bases from V and 3 bases from J; bases unmatched to any gene: 3. CDR3 length: 14 amino acids. For the CDR3, the DNA is TGTGCCAGCAGACAGGGGGCAAGTGGAAACACCATATATTTT. The encoded protein is CASRQGASGNTIYF.

Here the CDR3 DNA reads TGTGCCAGCACCGCGACAGGGGAAGTTGGCACTGAAGCTTTCTTT. This encodes CASTATGEVGTEAFF. The V call is TRBV7-9, the J call TRBJ1-1; 8 bases map to TRBD1. Trimming cost V 7 bases and J 4 bases; bases outside gene matches: 11. This CDR3 spans 15 amino acids. CDR1 is SEHNR and CDR2 is FQNEAQ in the germline V gene (reference sequence).

V is TRBV19 and J is TRBJ1-2; no firm D call. Germline loops: CDR1 LNHDA, CDR2 SQIVND (reference sequence). The V end lost 1 base, the J end lost 8 bases, and 11 bases lay between the germline ends. The CDR3 sequence is 13 residues long. The CDR3 DNA reads as TGTGCCAGTAGTATAGGAGGGAGCGAGGGCTACACCTTC. Translation gives CASSIGGSEGYTF. Full variable domain (remainder filled in from reference TRBV19 and TRBJ1-2): DGGITQSPKYLFRKEGQNVTLSCEQNLNHDAMYWYRQDPGQGLRLIYYSQIVNDFQKGDIAEGYSVSREKKESFPLTVTSAQKNPTAFYLCASSIGGSEGYTFGSGTRLTVV.

This clone was seen a handful of times. The CDR3 loop reads CATSETNLSGQAEAFF. CDR3 DNA: TGTGCCACCAGCGAGACCAACTTATCGGGACAGGCTGAAGCTTTCTTT. This chain connects TRBV15 to TRBJ1-1; 8 bases agree with TRBD1. With 5 bases clipped from V and 6 bases from J, the junction kept 14 bases outside the gene matches. CDR1 is LNHNV and CDR2 is YYDKDF in the germline V gene (reference sequence). The CDR3 has 16 amino acids.

The chain links TRBV2 to TRBJ2-2; a possible D gene is TRBD1 (5 bases). The CDR3 runs to 11 residues. The germline V gene has CDR1 SNHLY and CDR2 FYNNEI. V was shortened by 7 bases and J by 7 bases, with 7 bases between the two germline ends. The CDR3 DNA is TGTGCCAGCACCAGGGACGGGGAGCTGTTTTTT. Translated, it gives CASTRDGELFF.

The V and J genes are TRBV6-1 and TRBJ2-7; a weak D match, TRBD1 (5 bases). CDR1 is MNHNS, CDR2 SASEGT, per germline. The CDR3 consists of 17 residues. Trimming shortened V by 4 bases and J by 2 bases, and 21 bases separated the two germline ends. CDR3 amino acids: CASSASVYSQGTYEQYF. The CDR3 coding sequence is TGTGCCAGCAGTGCCTCGGTTTACTCCCAGGGCACCTACGAGCAGTACTTC.

This clone was recorded a few times. The chain employs TRBV28 and TRBJ1-5, with D hard to call. This CDR3 is built from 12 residues. V lost 4 bases to trimming and J lost 4 bases, with 5 bases between them. Looked up from germline, CDR1 is MDHEN and CDR2 is SYDVKM. In DNA, the CDR3 is TGTGCCAGCAGTTACGGTAATCAGCCCCAGCATTTT. Translation: CASSYGNQPQHF. The whole variable domain, filled in from reference TRBV28 and TRBJ1-5, reads DVKVTQSSRYLVKRTGEKVFLECVQDMDHENMFWYRQDPGLGLRLIYFSYDVKMKEKGDIPEGYSVSREKKERFSLILESASTNQTSMYLCASSYGNQPQHFGDGTRLSIL.

This chain links TRBV29-1 with TRBJ1-4; D is perhaps TRBD1 (5 bases). The germline V gene has CDR1 SQVTM and CDR2 ANQGSEA. Between the trimmed V and J ends, which lost 7 bases and 0 bases, there was a span of 18 bases. The CDR3 contains 16 residues. The CDR3 DNA reads TGCAGCGCTCTCGCGGCGGGGGGAGCAACTAATGAAAAACTGTTTTTT. Translated, it gives CSALAAGGATNEKLFF.

The rearrangement links TRBV3-1 (or the pseudogene TRBV3-2) to TRBJ2-3, with 7 bases identical to TRBD2. J was trimmed by 4 bases and V by 5 bases; bases with no gene match: 3. CDR1 and CDR2 from the germline V gene are LGHDT and YNNKEL (reference sequence). The CDR3 has 13 residues. CDR3 amino acids: CASSFRGADTQYF. The CDR3 DNA sequence: TGTGCCAGCAGCTTTCGGGGGGCAGATACGCAGTATTTT.

This sequence joins TRBV6-2 or TRBV6-3 and TRBJ2-7, with D possibly TRBD1 on 7 matching bases. V shed 6 bases and J shed 4 bases, with 19 bases lying between them. This CDR3 has 15 amino acids. Germline-derived CDR1 and CDR2 are MNHEY and SVGEGT. The CDR3 loop reads CASSSAGTANYEQYF. CDR3 bases: TGTGCCAGCAGCTCGGCGGGGACAGCAAATTACGAGCAGTACTTC.

The chain joins TRBV30 to TRBJ2-7; D remains ambiguous. The CDR3 covers 17 residues. The V end lost 4 bases, the J end lost 0 bases, and 22 bases lay between the germline ends. Germline-derived CDR1 and CDR2 are GTSNPN and SVGIG (reference sequence). CDR3 DNA sequence: TGTGCCTGGAACTATGAACACTTGTCGACTGACTCCTACGAGCAGTACTTC. It translates to CAWNYEHLSTDSYEQYF.

The V and J genes are TRBV5-4 and TRBJ2-1; possible D gene TRBD2, 5 bases. Per germline, CDR1 SGHNT and CDR2 YYREEE (reference sequence). This CDR3 spans 14 amino acids. V shed 4 bases and J shed 7 bases, with 15 bases lying between them. DNA for the CDR3: TGTGCCAGCAGCGGAGGTGGCCAAGTTAATGAGCAGTTCTTC. Protein sequence: CASSGGGQVNEQFF.

The chain recombines TRBV30 with TRBJ1-2; TRBD1 matches 8 bases. Germline V lookup: CDR1 GTSNPN, CDR2 SVGIG (reference sequence). The CDR3 totals 14 residues. Trimming removed 0 bases from V and 7 bases from J; junction bases left unmatched: 7. The CDR3 DNA sequence: TGTGCCTGGAGTGTACCCAGGACAGGGAGTGGCTACACCTTC. Its translation: CAWSVPRTGSGYTF.

The V call is TRBV28, the J call TRBJ1-2, with 7 positions matching TRBD1. The germline V gene has CDR1 MDHEN and CDR2 SYDVKM. The length of the CDR3 is 15 residues. V lost 5 bases to trimming and J lost 1 base; unmatched junction nucleotides: 7. CDR3 nucleotide sequence: TGTGCCAGCAGTACCCTAGGGGGCCATAACTATGGCTACACCTTC. Its protein product is CASSTLGGHNYGYTF.

V is TRBV28 and J is TRBJ1-5; the D is unclear. The CDR3 has 12 amino acids. Trimming shortened V by 6 bases and J by 4 bases, and 7 bases separated the two germline ends. Germline V gene lookup returns CDR1 MDHEN and CDR2 SYDVKM. The CDR3 loop is CASSEQNQPQHF. The CDR3 nucleotides are TGTGCCAGCAGCGAACAGAATCAGCCCCAGCATTTT.

This clone was seen only once. The chain employs TRBV28 and TRBJ1-2; 8 bases agree with TRBD1. V shed 6 bases, J shed 4 bases, and the junction held 1 base outside the gene matches. Looked up from germline, CDR1 is MDHEN and CDR2 is SYDVKM. This CDR3 has 12 amino acids. The CDR3 loop reads CASRQGGYGYTF. The CDR3 bases are TGTGCCAGCAGACAGGGGGGCTATGGCTACACCTTC.

A word on this clone: The sample has other DNA sequences that encode this CDR3 too. The chain uses TRBV7-8 and TRBJ2-3; 11 bases fit TRBD2. The CDR3 has 16 residues. V dropped 4 bases and J dropped 3; count of bases not matched to a gene: 6. Looked up from germline, CDR1 is SGHVS and CDR2 is FQNEAQ. The CDR3 sequence: CASSYRGTSGTDTQYF. The CDR3 DNA sequence: TGTGCCAGCAGCTATCGAGGGACTAGCGGTACAGATACGCAGTATTTT. The variable domain in full, completed from reference TRBV7-8 and TRBJ2-3, reads GAGVSQSPRYKVAKRGQDVALRCDPISGHVSLFWYQQALGQGPEFLTYFQNEAQLDKSGLPSDRFFAERPEGSVSTLKIQRTQQEDSAVYLCASSYRGTSGTDTQYFGPGTRLTVL.

Here the CDR3 reads CASSPSGLAGHSYEQYF. DNA of the CDR3: TGTGCCAGCTCACCTTCGGGACTAGCGGGACACTCCTACGAGCAGTACTTC. The chain uses TRBV18 and TRBJ2-7; TRBD2 agrees at 13 bases. The CDR3 is made up of 17 amino acids. Germline values: CDR1 KGHSH, CDR2 LQKENI. V was pared by 3 bases and J by 0 bases, with 5 bases of the junction left unmatched.

Here the CDR3 reads CASSLTGTSSYNEQFF. In DNA form, the CDR3 reads TGCGCCAGCAGCTTGACAGGGACTAGCTCCTACAATGAGCAGTTCTTC. The chain recombines TRBV5-1 with TRBJ2-1; 8 bases fit TRBD2. The V gene's germline CDR1 is SGHRS and CDR2 YFSETQ. There are 16 residues in the CDR3. V was pared by 1 base and J by 0 bases, with 3 bases of the junction left unmatched.

This chain links TRBV19 with TRBJ1-5; D perhaps matches TRBD1 (6 bases). This CDR3 is 15 amino acids long. Trimming shortened V by 6 bases and J by 2 bases, and 14 bases separated the two germline ends. In germline, CDR1 is LNHDA, CDR2 SQIVND (reference sequence). The DNA of the CDR3 is TGTGCCAGTAGCTCGGCCAGGGGCGGCAATCAGCCCCAGCATTTT. Translated: CASSSARGGNQPQHF.

The rearrangement uses TRBV30 and TRBJ1-2; 7 bases are shared with TRBD1. Trimming at V came to 0 bases and at J to 4 bases, leaving 8 bases not matched to a gene. This CDR3 spans 15 amino acids. CDR1 GTSNPN and CDR2 SVGIG come from the germline V gene (reference sequence). CDR3 residues: CAWSVPGQGGYGYTF. The CDR3 region has the DNA TGTGCCTGGAGTGTACCGGGGCAGGGGGGCTATGGCTACACCTTC.